Below are 26 T cell receptor beta chains sequenced from a single sample in a study of blood T cell repertoires in COVID-19 (dated by TCRdb to about 2020). The library came from the immunoSEQ multiplex PCR assay. TCRdb stores this immuneACCESS table with in-frame sequences only. Part of the clones is absent; in the studies checked, under half of the shortfall reflects unresolved V genes, and no reason is known for the rest. The sample table shows under 450,000 clones, and about 89% are seen once. In total, the top ten clones hold roughly 1.6% of the sample. The sequenced sample consisted of peripheral blood. These receptors all come from a woman between 35 and 50 years old with COVID-19, enrolled during active disease.

The chain employs TRBV7-9 and TRBJ2-7; possible D gene TRBD1, 5 bases. Trimming removed 5 bases at V and 2 bases at J, with 16 bases between. The CDR3 loop spans 15 amino acids. CDR1 is SEHNR and CDR2 is FQNEAQ in the germline V gene (reference sequence). The CDR3 DNA is TGTGCCAGCAGCCCGCAGGGTTCTAAAGCCTACGAGCAGTACTTC. It is translated as CASSPQGSKAYEQYF.

CDR3 DNA sequence: TGTGCCCGGAGGGCAGCCTGTGATGCGTACTTC. Its translation is CARRAACDAYF. The chain carries TRBV27 and TRBJ2-5, with a possible D match to TRBD2 (6 bases). This CDR3 is built from 11 residues. Germline CDR1 and CDR2: MNHEY and SMNVEV (reference sequence). Deletions cut 11 bases from V and 13 bases from J, with 20 bases between.

This clone was picked up one time. In DNA, the CDR3 is TGTGCCAGAACCGGGACAGTCCACACTGAAGCTTTCTTT. Protein sequence: CARTGTVHTEAFF. The genes are TRBV7-5 and TRBJ1-1; TRBD1, the table's D call, was not compared with the DNA. TRBV7-5 is a listed pseudogene. This CDR3 region has 13 residues.

J is TRBJ1-3 and V is TRBV28; TRBD1 might be the D (5 bases). From germline, CDR1 is MDHEN and CDR2 SYDVKM. This CDR3 contains 13 residues. V was shortened by 6 bases and J by 4 bases, with 10 bases between the two germline ends. CDR3 amino acids: CASSPQGGNTIYF. The CDR3 DNA sequence: TGTGCCAGCAGCCCTCAGGGCGGAAACACCATATATTTT.

The chain has TRBV6-2 or TRBV6-3 and TRBJ1-1; D is perhaps TRBD1 (6 bases). Trimming took off 2 bases at V and 3 bases at J, with 13 bases between the two ends. Germline CDR1 is MNHEY and CDR2 is SVGEGT. CDR3 length: 15 amino acids. CDR3 protein: CASSYEEQGHTEAFF. The CDR3 DNA follows: TGTGCCAGCAGTTACGAGGAACAGGGACACACTGAAGCTTTCTTT.

The CDR3 nucleotides are TGTGCCAGTAGAGGTAGCGGGGAATCCACCGGGGAGCTGTTTTTT. Its translation: CASRGSGESTGELFF. The J gene is TRBJ2-2, the V gene TRBV19; 8 nucleotides match TRBD2. The CDR3 is made up of 15 amino acids. Trimming removed 6 bases from V and 4 bases from J; junction bases left unmatched: 7. Germline V lookup: CDR1 LNHDA, CDR2 SQIVND (reference sequence).

This chain links TRBV24-1 with TRBJ2-1; the D gene is possibly TRBD2 (5 bases). The CDR3 has 14 residues. Per germline, CDR1 KGHDR and CDR2 SFDVKD. V was cut by 3 bases and J by 7 bases, with 12 bases left in between. CDR3 bases: TGTGCCACCAGTGATGAGATGACGGGGAATGAGCAGTTCTTC. Translating gives CATSDEMTGNEQFF.

The DNA of the CDR3 is TGTGCCAGCAGTGAGGGCTGGCCCAGGAACACTGAAGCTTTCTTT. This sequence encodes CASSEGWPRNTEAFF. The chain couples TRBV25-1 to TRBJ1-1; the D is unclear. V gave up 3 bases and J gave up 1 base, with 12 bases separating them. The CDR3 contains 15 residues. Germline-derived CDR1 and CDR2 are MGHDK and SYGVNS.

The rearrangement links TRBV5-6 to TRBJ2-1; TRBD2 matches 10 bases. CDR1 SGHDT and CDR2 YYEEEE come from the germline V gene. V gave up 4 bases and J gave up 0 bases; unmatched junction bases: 7. The CDR3 loop spans 17 amino acids. CDR3 sequence: CASSLPSGSASYNEQFF. The CDR3 nucleotides read TGTGCCAGCAGCCTACCTAGCGGGAGCGCCTCCTACAATGAGCAGTTCTTC.

This chain connects TRBV4-3 to TRBJ1-1; 12 bases fit TRBD1. Germline V gene lookup returns CDR1 LGHNA and CDR2 YSLEER. The V and J ends lost 6 bases and 1 base, in that order; junction bases with no gene match: 9. The CDR3 sequence is 17 residues long. The CDR3: CASSPGTGGRKNTEAFF. The CDR3 DNA reads TGCGCCAGCAGTCCAGGGACAGGGGGCAGAAAGAACACTGAAGCTTTCTTT.

V usage is TRBV7-2 and J usage is TRBJ1-5; 7 bases align to TRBD1. CDR1 SGHTA and CDR2 FQGNSA come from the germline V gene. V gave up 1 base and J gave up 2 bases; unmatched junction bases: 5. The CDR3 is made up of 16 amino acids. In DNA form, the CDR3 reads TGTGCCAGCAGCTTAGATAACAGGGGTGGCAATCAGCCCCAGCATTTT. Protein sequence: CASSLDNRGGNQPQHF. Full variable domain (missing parts from reference TRBV7-2 and TRBJ1-5): GAGVSQSPSNKVTEKGKDVELRCDPISGHTALYWYRQSLGQGLEFLIYFQGNSAPDKSGLPSDRFSAERTGGSVSTLTIQRTQQEDSAVYLCASSLDNRGGNQPQHFGDGTRLSIL.

The chain couples TRBV6-1 to TRBJ1-5; D is possibly TRBD1 (5 bases). CDR3 length: 15 residues. V lost 5 bases and J 0 bases, leaving 11 bases between the germline ends. Germline loops: CDR1 MNHNS, CDR2 SASEGT. CDR3 DNA: TGTGCCAGCAGTCAGACAGCAGCTAGCAATCAGCCCCAGCATTTT. Translation: CASSQTAASNQPQHF.

The rearrangement links TRBV6-5 to TRBJ1-2; weak D call: TRBD1 (6 bases). The germline V and J ends were trimmed by 4 bases and 6 bases, with 15 bases remaining between them. Germline loops: CDR1 MNHEY, CDR2 SVGAGI. CDR3 length: 14 residues. This CDR3 reads CASSFRGLTNGYTF. In DNA form, the CDR3 reads TGTGCCAGCAGTTTCAGGGGATTAACTAATGGCTACACCTTC.

This chain links TRBV28 with TRBJ1-1; 7 bases map to TRBD1. V shed 6 bases, J shed 4 bases, and the junction held 11 bases outside the gene matches. Per the germline V gene, CDR1 is MDHEN and CDR2 is SYDVKM. This CDR3 is 15 amino acids long. The CDR3 here is CASSPATGVVTEAFF. The DNA for the CDR3 is TGTGCCAGCAGCCCGGCTACAGGGGTGGTCACTGAAGCTTTCTTT.

This chain uses TRBV28 with TRBJ1-2; D is uncertain. CDR3 length: 14 residues. Germline V gene lookup returns CDR1 MDHEN and CDR2 SYDVKM. The V gene lost 8 bases and the J gene lost 4 bases, with 17 bases spanning the gap. CDR3 region: CASSLIEGVYGYTF. DNA of the CDR3: TGTGCCAGCTCTTTAATAGAGGGAGTCTATGGCTACACCTTC.

The V call is TRBV19, the J call TRBJ1-1; TRBD1 might be the D (5 bases). The germline gives CDR1 LNHDA, CDR2 SQIVND (reference sequence). The CDR3 is made up of 13 amino acids. The V end was cut by 5 bases, the J end by 1 base, with 8 bases between. CDR3 sequence reads: CASSYGQNTEAFF. DNA of the CDR3: TGTGCCAGTAGTTACGGACAGAACACTGAAGCTTTCTTT.

V usage is TRBV7-9 and J usage is TRBJ1-5; 7 nucleotides line up with TRBD1. The CDR3 is made up of 15 amino acids. The junction had 8 bases not matched to a gene; V was cut back by 5 bases and J by 4 bases. Germline CDR1 reads SEHNR; CDR2 reads FQNEAQ (reference sequence). CDR3 sequence (DNA): TGTGCCAGCAGCGCCCACCGGGACAGTAATCAGCCCCAGCATTTT. Amino acid sequence: CASSAHRDSNQPQHF.

CDR3 loop: CASSRSGGPYEQYF. The CDR3 nucleotides read TGTGCCAGCAGTAGAAGCGGGGGGCCCTACGAGCAGTACTTC. The gene calls are TRBV6-5 and TRBJ2-7; TRBD2 matches 9 bases. Per germline, CDR1 MNHEY and CDR2 SVGAGI. V lost 5 bases, J lost 2 bases, and 4 bases stayed unmatched. This CDR3 is built from 14 residues.

The V call is TRBV23-1, the J call TRBJ2-7; D gene uncertain. TRBV23-1 is designated an ORF whose function remains uncertain. The V end lost 3 bases, the J end lost 3 bases, and 12 bases lay between the germline ends. This CDR3 spans 14 amino acids. CDR3 sequence reads: CASSQHCRVYEQYF. Written as DNA, the CDR3 is TGCGCCAGCAGTCAGCACTGCCGGGTCTACGAGCAGTACTTC.

The chain combines TRBV12-3 or TRBV12-4 with TRBJ2-1; D may be TRBD1 (5 bases). The CDR3 consists of 13 residues. V lost 0 bases to trimming and J lost 12 bases, with 12 bases between them. In DNA, the CDR3 is TGTGCCAGCAGTTTAGCGGGGCCTCTGGGGCAGTTCTTC. It translates to CASSLAGPLGQFF.

This clone occurred once. The chain uses TRBV19 and TRBJ1-2; D gene uncertain. CDR1 and CDR2 from the germline V gene are LNHDA and SQIVND (reference sequence). This CDR3 has 15 amino acids. Between the trimmed V and J ends, which lost 6 bases and 2 bases, there was a span of 16 bases. The DNA of the CDR3 is TGTGCCAGTAGGATTGTGAGGGAAGGGAACTATGGCTACACCTTC. It translates to CASRIVREGNYGYTF.

The V call is TRBV28, the J call TRBJ1-5, with a possible D match to TRBD1 (6 bases). Per germline, CDR1 MDHEN and CDR2 SYDVKM. The V end lost 7 bases, the J end lost 4 bases, and 17 bases lay between the germline ends. CDR3 length equals 15 residues. CDR3 bases: TGTGCCAGCACCCGGAGGAGGGGGGGGAATCAGCCCCAGCATTTT. Translating it yields CASTRRRGGNQPQHF.

This clone was counted once. The gene calls are TRBV15 and TRBJ1-2; D not certain. The CDR3 runs 13 residues. V was trimmed by 5 bases and J by 8 bases, leaving 15 bases between them. Germline assignment: CDR1 LNHNV and CDR2 YYDKDF (reference sequence). CDR3 in amino acids: CATSHYHSEGYTF. As DNA, the CDR3 is TGTGCCACCAGCCACTATCACTCCGAGGGCTACACCTTC. Drawing the rest from reference TRBV15 and TRBJ1-2, the complete variable domain is DAMVIQNPRYQVTQFGKPVTLSCSQTLNHNVMYWYQQKSSQAPKLLFHYYDKDFNNEADTPDNFQSRRPNTSFCFLDIRSPGLGDTAMYLCATSHYHSEGYTFGSGTRLTVV.

The chain is built from TRBV4-3 and TRBJ2-1, with 10 bases that match TRBD2. Germline loops: CDR1 LGHNA, CDR2 YSLEER. J was trimmed by 5 bases and V by 4 bases; bases with no gene match: 8. This CDR3 is built from 16 residues. In nucleotides, the CDR3 is TGCGCCAGCAGCCTCGCCACTAGCGGGACTCACAATGAGCAGTTCTTC. Translation: CASSLATSGTHNEQFF.

V and J are TRBV13 and TRBJ2-1; 12 positions match TRBD1. V shed 6 bases, J shed 8 bases, and the junction held 11 bases outside the gene matches. Looked up from germline, CDR1 is PRHDT and CDR2 is FYEKMQ (reference sequence). The CDR3 has 16 residues. The CDR3 is CASREPGQGARYEQFF. The CDR3 DNA follows: TGTGCCAGCAGAGAACCGGGACAGGGGGCGAGGTATGAGCAGTTCTTC. Full variable domain (remainder filled in from reference TRBV13 and TRBJ2-1): AAGVIQSPRHLIKEKRETATLKCYPIPRHDTVYWYQQGPGQDPQFLISFYEKMQSDKGSIPDRFSAQQFSDYHSELNMSSLELGDSALYFCASREPGQGARYEQFFGPGTRLTVL.

The chain employs TRBV19 and TRBJ1-2; possibly TRBD1 for D (5 bases). CDR1 and CDR2 from the germline V gene are LNHDA and SQIVND (reference sequence). Trimming shortened V by 6 bases and J by 4 bases, and 27 bases separated the two germline ends. The CDR3 length is 18 residues. The DNA of the CDR3 is TGTGCCAGTAGCCCCCTCGTGGGGAGGGGAGGGATCCCCTATGGCTACACCTTC. This translates into CASSPLVGRGGIPYGYTF.